A single sample is the source of the 13 T cell receptor beta chains below, sequenced in a study of PD-1 blockade in classical Hodgkin lymphoma. The time point: newly diagnosed, previously untreated cHL patient sample. Negative magnetic selection isolated CD4+ T cells from thawed PBMCs. TCRdb's copy holds only in-frame clones and misses some; the assay was immunoSEQ multiplex PCR. The data contain tens of thousands of clones, about 87% of them singletons. The sample was CD4+ T cells from blood. These receptors originate from a human donor with classical Hodgkin lymphoma.

V gene TRBV18 combines with J gene TRBJ1-1; 12 bases match TRBD1. Trimming removed 1 base from V and 5 bases from J; junction bases left unmatched: 2. CDR1 KGHSH and CDR2 LQKENI come from the germline V gene. CDR3 length: 15 amino acids. As DNA, the CDR3 is TGTGCCAGCTCACCACGGGGACAGGGGGCAACTGAAGCTTTCTTT. Encoded protein: CASSPRGQGATEAFF.

This clone was counted once. This sequence joins TRBV7-9 and TRBJ1-1, with 9 nucleotides matching TRBD1. Germline V lookup: CDR1 SEHNR, CDR2 FQNEAQ (reference sequence). CDR3 length: 15 amino acids. Trimming removed 5 bases from V and 8 bases from J; junction bases left unmatched: 12. The DNA of the CDR3 is TGTGCCAGCAGCCCGTCCGGGACAGGGACGGCCGAAGCTTTCTTT. Amino acids: CASSPSGTGTAEAFF. Full variable domain (missing parts from reference TRBV7-9 and TRBJ1-1): DTGVSQNPRHKITKRGQNVTFRCDPISEHNRLYWYRQTLGQGPEFLTYFQNEAQLEKSRLLSDRFSAERPKGSFSTLEIQRTEQGDSAMYLCASSPSGTGTAEAFFGQGTRLTVV.

The CDR3 is CASSTLRDEQYF. The CDR3 nucleotides are TGTGCCAGCAGTACTCTCAGGGACGAGCAGTACTTC. V gene TRBV6-1 combines with J gene TRBJ2-7; TRBD1 is a possible D gene (5 bases). The germline gives CDR1 MNHNS, CDR2 SASEGT. This CDR3 comprises 12 residues. The V end lost 5 bases, the J end lost 5 bases, and 10 bases lay between the germline ends.

The J gene is TRBJ1-5, the V gene TRBV19; D is unclear. Germline loops: CDR1 LNHDA, CDR2 SQIVND (reference sequence). Trimming removed 4 bases from V and 6 bases from J, with 10 bases in between. CDR3 length: 13 residues. This CDR3 is CASSKERGQPQHF. The CDR3 nucleotides read TGTGCCAGTAGTAAAGAGCGCGGTCAGCCCCAGCATTTT.

This clone was recorded only once. The chain combines TRBV7-8 with TRBJ2-7, with 8 bases identical to TRBD2. CDR1 and CDR2 (germline): SGHVS, FQNEAQ. This CDR3 region has 16 residues. With 1 base clipped from V and 7 bases from J, the junction kept 12 bases outside the gene matches. The CDR3 sequence: CASSLVGNGPGGEQYV. The CDR3 bases are TGTGCCAGCAGCTTAGTCGGTAACGGCCCGGGGGGGGAGCAGTACGTC.

V and J are TRBV19 and TRBJ1-1; the D gene is possibly TRBD1 (6 bases). This CDR3 is built from 14 residues. Germline CDR1 reads LNHDA; CDR2 reads SQIVND (reference sequence). The V end was cut by 5 bases, the J end by 4 bases, with 14 bases between. The CDR3, as DNA: TGTGCCAGTAGTCCGGGACCCAGGGGCACTGAAGCTTTCTTT. Translation gives CASSPGPRGTEAFF.

The chain links TRBV16 to TRBJ2-3; D gene ambiguous. In germline, CDR1 is KGHSY, CDR2 FQNENV. The CDR3 has 16 amino acids. The V end was cut by 2 bases, the J end by 0 bases, with 12 bases between. CDR3 in DNA: TGTGCCAGCAGCCAACAAAGCAGAACCAGCACAGATACGCAGTATTTT. This translates into CASSQQSRTSTDTQYF.

The V gene is TRBV2, the J gene TRBJ1-1, with 8 positions matching TRBD1. The ends lost 2 bases at V and 11 bases at J; junction bases unmatched: 13. This CDR3 comprises 15 residues. Germline V lookup: CDR1 SNHLY, CDR2 FYNNEI. DNA of the CDR3: TGTGCCAGCAGTGAAACTGCCGGGACAGGTAACAGGGCTTTCTTT. It yields the protein CASSETAGTGNRAFF.

The CDR3 DNA follows: TGTGCCAGCAGCTTAGCAGGTAGCTCCTACAATGAGCAGTTCTTC. Residues: CASSLAGSSYNEQFF. The V and J genes are TRBV7-3 and TRBJ2-1; D not certain. V was shortened by 2 bases and J by 0 bases, with 8 bases between the two germline ends. The CDR3 runs 15 residues. The germline gives CDR1 SGHTA, CDR2 FQGTGA. The variable domain in full, with the rest retrieved from reference TRBV7-3 and TRBJ2-1, is GAGVSQTPSNKVTEKGKYVELRCDPISGHTALYWYRQSLGQGPEFLIYFQGTGAADDSGLPNDRFFAVRPEGSVSTLKIQRTERGDSAVYLCASSLAGSSYNEQFFGPGTRLTVL.

The chain recombines TRBV28 with TRBJ1-6; weak D call: TRBD1 (5 bases). This CDR3 spans 14 amino acids. V lost 7 bases and J lost 5, with 12 bases in between. Germline CDR1 reads MDHEN; CDR2 reads SYDVKM. Here the CDR3 reads CASKTGTDNSPLHF. CDR3 DNA sequence: TGTGCCAGCAAGACCGGGACGGATAATTCACCCCTCCACTTT.

V and J are TRBV28 and TRBJ2-3; 12 bases align to TRBD2. This CDR3 is built from 17 residues. V was pared by 7 bases and J by 4 bases, with 12 bases of the junction left unmatched. Germline CDR1 reads MDHEN; CDR2 reads SYDVKM. The CDR3 DNA reads as TGTGCCAGCACCAACACAAGACTAGCGGGAGACTCAGATACGCAGTATTTT. It encodes CASTNTRLAGDSDTQYF.

This chain links TRBV5-4 with TRBJ2-5; D is uncertain. This CDR3 contains 12 residues. Trimming shortened V by 3 bases and J by 1 base, and 4 bases separated the two germline ends. Per germline, CDR1 SGHNT and CDR2 YYREEE (reference sequence). CDR3 nucleotide sequence: TGTGCCAGCAGCTGGCCCCAAGAGACCCAGTACTTC. It translates to CASSWPQETQYF.

The V and J genes are TRBV4-1 and TRBJ1-1, with TRBD1 matching over 8 bases. Germline assignment: CDR1 MGHRA and CDR2 YSYEKL. This CDR3 has 16 amino acids. J was trimmed by 0 bases and V by 4 bases; bases with no gene match: 7. CDR3 protein: CASSPRDRTVNTEAFF. The CDR3 coding sequence is TGCGCCAGCAGCCCCCGGGACAGGACTGTGAACACTGAAGCTTTCTTT.